Presented here are 14 T cell receptor beta chains from one specimen sequenced in a study of T cell responses to AZD1222 COVID-19 vaccine. This table comes from immunoSEQ multiplex PCR, and its TCRdb copy is limited to in-frame clones, with some not included. The sample has some 200,000 clones; about 93% are singletons. The sequenced sample was peripheral blood, obtained on day 0 of MenACWY control vaccination. Every receptor here comes from an adult in good health.

CDR3 region: CASSSGLAGVDTQYF. CDR3 coding DNA: TGTGCCAGCAGTTCGGGACTAGCGGGGGTGGATACGCAGTATTTT. The V call is TRBV6-2 or TRBV6-3, the J call TRBJ2-3; 14 bases are a match to TRBD2. CDR1 and CDR2 (germline): MNHEY, SVGEGT. V dropped 4 bases and J dropped 6; count of bases not matched to a gene: 3. This CDR3 spans 15 amino acids.

CDR3 DNA sequence: TGTGCCAGCAGCTTAGCGAGGTTTGAAGCTTTCTTT. It specifies CASSLARFEAFF. The rearrangement uses TRBV7-8 and TRBJ1-1; D is uncertain. Trimming took off 0 bases at V and 7 bases at J, with 6 bases between the two ends. Germline V gene sequence: CDR1 SGHVS, CDR2 FQNEAQ. This CDR3 comprises 12 residues.

J is TRBJ2-3 and V is TRBV2, with 13 positions matching TRBD2. With V trimmed by 6 bases and J by 3 bases, 3 bases remained unmatched. Per germline, CDR1 SNHLY and CDR2 FYNNEI. The CDR3 contains 15 residues. The CDR3 DNA follows: TGTGCCAGCAGCCGGACTAGCGGGGGAACAGATACGCAGTATTTT. It is translated as CASSRTSGGTDTQYF.

This chain joins TRBV18 and TRBJ1-1, with unresolved D. Trimming stripped 2 bases from V and 1 base from J, with 8 bases between. Germline V lookup: CDR1 KGHSH, CDR2 LQKENI. The CDR3 covers 14 residues. CDR3 nucleotides: TGTGCCAGCTCACCAGGACGGGAGAACACTGAAGCTTTCTTT. It translates to CASSPGRENTEAFF. Variable domain in full (rest from reference TRBV18 and TRBJ1-1): NAGVMQNPRHLVRRRGQEARLRCSPMKGHSHVYWYRQLPEEGLKFMVYLQKENIIDESGMPKERFSAEFPKEGPSILRIQQVVRGDSAAYFCASSPGRENTEAFFGQGTRLTVV.

CDR3 DNA sequence: TGCGCCAGCAGCCAACTTGGCAGAAACTATGGCTACACCTTC. Translating it yields CASSQLGRNYGYTF. V and J are TRBV4-3 and TRBJ1-2, with D unclear. Trimming took off 2 bases at V and 2 bases at J, with 9 bases between the two ends. This CDR3 region has 14 residues. The germline V gene has CDR1 LGHNA and CDR2 YSLEER.

V and J are TRBV7-6 and TRBJ2-1, with TRBD2 as a possible D gene (7 bases). The germline V and J ends were trimmed by 3 bases and 6 bases, with 15 bases remaining between them. Germline CDR1 and CDR2: SGHVS and FNYEAQ. This CDR3 has 15 amino acids. CDR3 residues: CASSFVGGPGNEQFF. The CDR3 DNA reads TGTGCCAGCAGCTTCGTGGGGGGGCCAGGCAATGAGCAGTTCTTC.

J is TRBJ1-2 and V is TRBV19, with D unclear. The CDR3 covers 13 residues. Germline CDR1 LNHDA, CDR2 SQIVND (reference sequence). V was clipped by 3 bases and J by 4 bases, with 9 bases between them. This CDR3 is CASSIQATYGYTF. CDR3 nucleotides: TGTGCCAGTAGTATCCAAGCCACCTATGGCTACACCTTC.

This chain links TRBV19 with TRBJ1-6; a possible D gene is TRBD1 (5 bases). The CDR3 totals 16 residues. Germline CDR1 LNHDA, CDR2 SQIVND (reference sequence). The ends were cut back, 6 bases at V and 3 bases at J, with 15 bases in the middle. The CDR3 region is CASRGRRDGYNSPLHF. The CDR3 DNA reads as TGTGCCAGTAGAGGACGCCGGGACGGCTATAATTCACCCCTCCACTTT.

In its sample, this clone was seen once. The chain recombines TRBV10-3 with TRBJ1-2; D perhaps matches TRBD1 (5 bases). The CDR3 runs 11 residues. Between the trimmed V and J ends, which lost 4 bases and 10 bases, there was a span of 10 bases. Germline V gene sequence: CDR1 ENHRY, CDR2 SYGVKD. The CDR3 region is CAISVPGVYTF. The CDR3 DNA is TGTGCCATCAGTGTCCCGGGGGTCTACACCTTC.

The chain links TRBV30 to TRBJ2-5; 7 bases are a match to TRBD1. Germline V gene data show CDR1 as GTSNPN and CDR2 as SVGIG (reference sequence). The V and J ends lost 4 bases and 5 bases, in that order; junction bases with no gene match: 7. CDR3 length: 13 residues. The DNA of the CDR3 is TGTGCCTGGAAAGAGGGGGCCGGGGAGACCCAGTACTTC. It yields the protein CAWKEGAGETQYF.

V gene TRBV5-6 combines with J gene TRBJ1-3, with D maybe TRBD1 (6 bases). This CDR3 is built from 14 residues. V was pared by 6 bases and J by 3 bases, with 13 bases between. In germline, CDR1 is SGHDT, CDR2 YYEEEE. The DNA for the CDR3 is TGTGCCAGCACCTCATACAGGGTTGGAAACACCATATATTTT. This gives the protein CASTSYRVGNTIYF.

The chain couples TRBV28 to TRBJ1-2; TRBD1 matches at 7 bases. Losses at the gene ends were 6 bases for V and 7 bases for J; bases not matched to a gene: 11. Germline CDR1 reads MDHEN; CDR2 reads SYDVKM. This CDR3 comprises 14 residues. The CDR3 reads CASSKGTAAGGYTF. The CDR3 nucleotides read TGTGCCAGCAGCAAGGGGACAGCCGCGGGTGGCTACACCTTC.

This clone was seen just once. The rearrangement uses TRBV7-8 and TRBJ1-4; D unresolved. Deletions cut 1 base from V and 5 bases from J, with 11 bases between. CDR3 length equals 15 residues. Germline assignment: CDR1 SGHVS and CDR2 FQNEAQ. The CDR3 sequence is CASSLGTSKNEKLFF. The CDR3 bases are TGTGCCAGCAGCTTAGGAACATCTAAGAATGAAAAACTGTTTTTT.

This chain links TRBV12-3 or TRBV12-4 with TRBJ1-1; D is ambiguous. The V end lost 3 bases, the J end lost 1 base, and 6 bases lay between the germline ends. The CDR3 is made up of 13 amino acids. As DNA, the CDR3 is TGTGCCAGCAGTTTCAAGGGGAACACTGAAGCTTTCTTT. The encoded protein is CASSFKGNTEAFF.